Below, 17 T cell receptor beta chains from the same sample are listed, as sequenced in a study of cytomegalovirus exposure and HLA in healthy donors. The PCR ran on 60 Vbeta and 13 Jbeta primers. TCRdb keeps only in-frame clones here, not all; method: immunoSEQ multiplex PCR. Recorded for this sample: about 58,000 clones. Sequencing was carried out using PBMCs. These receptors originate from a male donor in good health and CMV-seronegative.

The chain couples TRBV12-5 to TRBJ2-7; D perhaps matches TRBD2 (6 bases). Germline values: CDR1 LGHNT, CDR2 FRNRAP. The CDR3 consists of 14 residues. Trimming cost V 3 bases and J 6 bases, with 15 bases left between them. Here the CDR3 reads CASGFLGGVREQYF. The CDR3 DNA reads TGTGCTAGTGGTTTCCTCGGAGGGGTCCGCGAGCAGTACTTC.

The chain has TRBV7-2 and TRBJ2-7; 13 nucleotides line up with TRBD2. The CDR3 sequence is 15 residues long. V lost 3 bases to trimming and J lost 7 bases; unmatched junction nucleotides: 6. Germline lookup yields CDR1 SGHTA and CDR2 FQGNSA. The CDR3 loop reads CASSFFGLAGEEQYF. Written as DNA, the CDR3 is TGTGCCAGCAGCTTTTTTGGACTAGCGGGAGAAGAGCAGTACTTC. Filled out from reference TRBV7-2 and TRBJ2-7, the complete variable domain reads GAGVSQSPSNKVTEKGKDVELRCDPISGHTALYWYRQSLGQGLEFLIYFQGNSAPDKSGLPSDRFSAERTGGSVSTLTIQRTQQEDSAVYLCASSFFGLAGEEQYFGPGTRLTVT.

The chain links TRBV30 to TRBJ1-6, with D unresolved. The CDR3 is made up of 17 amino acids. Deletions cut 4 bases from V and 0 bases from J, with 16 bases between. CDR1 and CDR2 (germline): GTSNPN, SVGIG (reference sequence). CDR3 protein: CAWTHATGSSYNSPLHF. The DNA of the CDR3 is TGTGCCTGGACACACGCTACGGGGAGCTCCTATAATTCACCCCTCCACTTT.

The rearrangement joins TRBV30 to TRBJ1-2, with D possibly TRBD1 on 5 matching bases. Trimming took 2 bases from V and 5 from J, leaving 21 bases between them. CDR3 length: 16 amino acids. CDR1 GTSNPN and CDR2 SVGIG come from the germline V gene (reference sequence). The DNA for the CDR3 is TGTGCCTGGAGTCGAACGGACGGAGGGGAGAGGTATGGCTACACCTTC. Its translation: CAWSRTDGGERYGYTF.

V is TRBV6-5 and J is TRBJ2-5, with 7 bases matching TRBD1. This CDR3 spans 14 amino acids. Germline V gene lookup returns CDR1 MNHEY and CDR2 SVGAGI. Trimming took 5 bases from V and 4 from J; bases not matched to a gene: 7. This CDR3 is CASSGQAVGETQYF. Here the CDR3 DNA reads TGTGCCAGCAGTGGACAGGCTGTCGGAGAGACCCAGTACTTC.

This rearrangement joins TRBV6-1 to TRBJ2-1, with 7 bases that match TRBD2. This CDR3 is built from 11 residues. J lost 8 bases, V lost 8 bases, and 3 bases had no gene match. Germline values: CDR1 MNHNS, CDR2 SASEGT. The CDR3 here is CASSAGDEQFF. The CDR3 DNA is TGTGCCAGCTCGGCGGGAGATGAGCAGTTCTTC.

CDR3 nucleotides: TGCAGCGTTGCTGTTCGGGAAAGACCCTCAGATACGCAGTATTTT. It specifies CSVAVRERPSDTQYF. The rearrangement links TRBV29-1 to TRBJ2-3; perhaps TRBD2 as D (5 bases). The germline V and J ends were trimmed by 4 bases and 4 bases, with 18 bases remaining between them. The germline CDR1 and CDR2 sequences are SQVTM and ANQGSEA. There are 15 residues in the CDR3.

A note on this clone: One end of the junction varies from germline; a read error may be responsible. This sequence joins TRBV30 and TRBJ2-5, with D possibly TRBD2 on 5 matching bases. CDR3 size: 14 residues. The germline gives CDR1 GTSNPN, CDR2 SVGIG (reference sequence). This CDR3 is CALRGLPVWENQYF. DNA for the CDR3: TGTGCCCTCCGAGGCCTACCGGTATGGGAGAACCAGTACTTC.

CDR3 sequence (DNA): TGTGCCAGCAGTTTACAGGGGAGTTCTGAAAAACTGTTTTTT. It is translated as CASSLQGSSEKLFF. The V gene is TRBV28, the J gene TRBJ1-4, with D possibly matching TRBD1 (6 bases). V was cut by 2 bases and J by 7 bases, with 11 bases left in between. The germline V gene encodes CDR1 MDHEN and CDR2 SYDVKM. The CDR3 has 14 residues.

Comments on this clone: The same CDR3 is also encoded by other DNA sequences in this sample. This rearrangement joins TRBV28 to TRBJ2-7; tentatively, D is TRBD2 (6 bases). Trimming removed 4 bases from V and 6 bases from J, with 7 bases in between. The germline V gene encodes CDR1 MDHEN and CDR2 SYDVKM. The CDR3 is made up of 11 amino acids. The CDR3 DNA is TGTGCCAGCAGTTCGCGGGGCGAGCAGTACTTC. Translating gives CASSSRGEQYF.

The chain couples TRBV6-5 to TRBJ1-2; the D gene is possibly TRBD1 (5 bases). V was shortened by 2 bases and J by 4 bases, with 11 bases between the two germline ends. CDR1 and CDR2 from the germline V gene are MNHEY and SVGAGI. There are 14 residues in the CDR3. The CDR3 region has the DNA TGTGCCAGCAGTTACAAAGCGACAGCCTATGGCTACACCTTC. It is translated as CASSYKATAYGYTF.

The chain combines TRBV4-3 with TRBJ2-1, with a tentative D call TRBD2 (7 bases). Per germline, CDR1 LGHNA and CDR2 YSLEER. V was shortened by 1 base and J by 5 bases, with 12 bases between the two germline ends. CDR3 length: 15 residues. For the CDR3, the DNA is TGCGCCAGCAGCCAAGGGCGGGGGCTAAACAATGAGCAGTTCTTC. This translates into CASSQGRGLNNEQFF.

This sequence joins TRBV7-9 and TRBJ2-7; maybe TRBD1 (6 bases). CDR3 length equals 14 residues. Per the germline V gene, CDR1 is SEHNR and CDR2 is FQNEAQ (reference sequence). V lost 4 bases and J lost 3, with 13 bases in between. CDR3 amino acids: CASSSTWDNYEQYF. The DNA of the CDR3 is TGTGCCAGCAGCTCGACTTGGGACAACTACGAGCAGTACTTC.

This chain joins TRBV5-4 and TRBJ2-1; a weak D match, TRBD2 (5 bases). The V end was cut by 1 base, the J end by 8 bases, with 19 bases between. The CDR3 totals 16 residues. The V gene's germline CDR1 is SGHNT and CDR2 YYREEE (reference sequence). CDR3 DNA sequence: TGTGCCAGCAGCTTGTATACGGGAATAGTGGTGGATGAGCAGTTCTTC. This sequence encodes CASSLYTGIVVDEQFF.

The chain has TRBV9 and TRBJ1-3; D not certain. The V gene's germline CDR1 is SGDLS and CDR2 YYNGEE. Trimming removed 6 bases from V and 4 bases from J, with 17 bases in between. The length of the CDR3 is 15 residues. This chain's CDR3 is CASTSGEGTGNTIYF. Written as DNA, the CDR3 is TGTGCCAGCACGTCCGGGGAGGGAACGGGAAACACCATATATTTT.

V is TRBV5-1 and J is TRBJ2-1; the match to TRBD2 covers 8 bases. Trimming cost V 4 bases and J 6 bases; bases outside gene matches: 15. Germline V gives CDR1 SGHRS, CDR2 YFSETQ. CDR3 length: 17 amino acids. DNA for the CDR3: TGCGCCAGCAGCGCCGTTCCGGGACTAGAATCGGGCAATGAGCAGTTCTTC. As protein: CASSAVPGLESGNEQFF.

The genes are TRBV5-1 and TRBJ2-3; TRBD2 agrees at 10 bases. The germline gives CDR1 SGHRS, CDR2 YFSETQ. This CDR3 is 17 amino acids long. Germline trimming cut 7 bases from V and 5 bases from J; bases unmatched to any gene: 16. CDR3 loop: CASSGGFSGGAGDTQYF. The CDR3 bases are TGCGCCAGCTCGGGGGGTTTCAGCGGGGGGGCTGGAGATACGCAGTATTTT.